Following are 27 T cell receptor beta chains from one sample sequenced in a study of blood T cells in healthy people across ages. A second PCR, run for roughly 7 to 12 cycles, used a sample-barcoded 5' primer plus a J-beta primer mix. TCRdb re-called the 5' RACE reads with MiXCR, one entry per CDR3 protein. The top ten hold more than 25% of the sample, which has 790,000 or so distinct CDR3 sequences, approximately 60% seen once. The sample was blood. All receptors come from a middle-aged man in good health.

Of note for this clonotype: A much larger clone differs from this one at a single base, so this may be a read error. This chain joins TRBV6-1 and TRBJ2-7, with 7 nucleotides matching TRBD1. This CDR3 spans 14 amino acids. Germline V gives CDR1 MNHNS, CDR2 SASEGT. For the CDR3, the DNA is TGTGCCAGCAGAACTTCGACAGGGTCCTACGGGCAGTACTTC. It specifies CASRTSTGSYGQYF.

This clonotype turned up a few times. The CDR3 DNA is TGTGCCAGCCCCAGGGATCAAGGGTCCTACGAGCAGTACTTC. Its protein is CASPRDQGSYEQYF. The V and J genes are TRBV2 and TRBJ2-7; TRBD1 might be the D (5 bases). Germline V gene sequence: CDR1 SNHLY, CDR2 FYNNEI. The CDR3 totals 14 residues. V was trimmed by 8 bases and J by 1 base, leaving 15 bases between them.

The chain uses TRBV12-3 or TRBV12-4 and TRBJ2-4, with D unclear. V shed 4 bases and J shed 13 bases, with 11 bases lying between them. The CDR3 sequence is 11 residues long. The CDR3 protein is CASSSPFKQYF. In nucleotides, the CDR3 is TGTGCCAGCAGTTCACCCTTTAAGCAGTACTTC.

This chain links TRBV5-1 with TRBJ2-5, with TRBD2 matching 10 bases. Trimming took 0 bases from V and 5 from J; bases not matched to a gene: 4. This CDR3 has 15 residues. Germline assignment: CDR1 SGHRS and CDR2 YFSETQ. As DNA, the CDR3 is TGCGCCAGCAGCTTGGAAGCGGGAGGGTTTGAGACCCAGTACTTC. The encoded protein is CASSLEAGGFETQYF.

The chain carries TRBV20-1 and TRBJ2-3; D possibly corresponds to TRBD1 (6 bases). Germline-derived CDR1 and CDR2 are DFQATT and SNEGSKA (reference sequence). Trimming removed 0 bases from V and 0 bases from J, with 10 bases in between. This CDR3 region has 15 residues. This chain's CDR3 is CSARDMDRSTDTQYF. The CDR3 coding sequence is TGCAGTGCTAGAGATATGGACAGAAGCACAGATACGCAGTATTTT.

This clonotype was detected only a few times. The chain is built from TRBV11-1 and TRBJ2-4; D is unresolved. CDR1 is SGHAT, CDR2 FQDESV, per germline (reference sequence). The CDR3 sequence is 16 residues long. Trimming took off 1 base at V and 0 bases at J, with 10 bases between the two ends. The CDR3 spells CASSLGERLAKNIQYF. In nucleotides, the CDR3 is TGTGCCAGCAGCTTAGGGGAAAGACTAGCCAAAAACATTCAGTACTTC.

This chain joins TRBV10-3 and TRBJ1-5; TRBD1 might be the D (5 bases). The CDR3 has 14 residues. CDR1 ENHRY and CDR2 SYGVKD come from the germline V gene. V lost 2 bases to trimming and J lost 1 base, with 6 bases between them. The CDR3 spells CAISEEGSNQPQHF. For the CDR3, the DNA is TGTGCCATCAGTGAGGAGGGGAGCAATCAGCCCCAGCATTTT.

The rearrangement links TRBV9 to TRBJ2-7; possible D gene TRBD1, 5 bases. This CDR3 comprises 13 residues. The V and J ends lost 0 bases and 5 bases respectively, with 9 bases between them. Per germline, CDR1 SGDLS and CDR2 YYNGEE. CDR3 residues: CASSVGVGDEQYF. In DNA form, the CDR3 reads TGTGCCAGCAGCGTAGGGGTAGGGGACGAGCAGTACTTC.

This rearrangement joins TRBV7-2 to TRBJ1-4, with D tentatively TRBD1 (5 bases). Looked up from germline, CDR1 is SGHTA and CDR2 is FQGNSA. This CDR3 comprises 14 residues. V lost 5 bases and J 3 bases, leaving 10 bases between the germline ends. CDR3 amino acids: CASSPQGANEKLFF. The CDR3 DNA sequence: TGTGCCAGCAGCCCTCAGGGTGCTAATGAAAAACTGTTTTTT.

V and J are TRBV11-1 and TRBJ2-5; D unresolved. Germline V gives CDR1 SGHAT, CDR2 FQDESV (reference sequence). CDR3 length: 14 residues. The ends were cut back, 5 bases at V and 0 bases at J, with 10 bases in the middle. CDR3 in DNA: TGTGCCAGCAGCCGAAATTCGTACCAAGAGACCCAGTACTTC. Translating gives CASSRNSYQETQYF.

The CDR3 DNA reads TGTGCCAGCAGCTTAGAGGCCCCCTCCAGCCTATCCTACGAGCAGTACTTC. Translation: CASSLEAPSSLSYEQYF. This chain connects TRBV7-2 to TRBJ2-7; D ambiguous. The germline V gene has CDR1 SGHTA and CDR2 FQGNSA. The CDR3 has 17 residues. Trimming took off 1 base at V and 1 base at J, with 17 bases between the two ends.

Note on this clonotype: This may be a read error: a much more frequent sequence differs by one nucleotide. The chain is built from TRBV6-1 and TRBJ2-5, with TRBD1 matching over 10 bases. The CDR3 runs 14 residues. Germline V lookup: CDR1 MNHNS, CDR2 SASEGT. V dropped 3 bases and J dropped 11; count of bases not matched to a gene: 9. CDR3 sequence: CASSDGTGVNEQYF. CDR3 bases: TGTGCCAGCAGTGACGGGACAGGGGTCAATGAGCAGTACTTC.

This chain connects TRBV9 to TRBJ2-3; D is uncertain. CDR1 is SGDLS, CDR2 YYNGEE, per germline. The CDR3 has 14 amino acids. Trimming left V 0 bases short and J 1 base short, with 6 bases between. In DNA form, the CDR3 reads TGTGCCAGCAGCGTAGTTGGGGGCACAGATACGCAGTATTTT. Its translation is CASSVVGGTDTQYF.

The rearrangement joins TRBV2 to TRBJ1-2; D gene ambiguous. CDR3 size: 12 residues. Germline V gene sequence: CDR1 SNHLY, CDR2 FYNNEI. V was trimmed by 6 bases and J by 2 bases, leaving 7 bases between them. CDR3 region: CASSADNYGYTF. The DNA for the CDR3 is TGTGCCAGCAGCGCGGACAACTATGGCTACACCTTC.

A few counts support this clonotype. The CDR3 protein is CASRTSGQPSYEQYF. CDR3 sequence (DNA): TGTGCCAGCAGGACGTCAGGACAGCCATCCTACGAGCAGTACTTC. This rearrangement joins TRBV12-3 or TRBV12-4 to TRBJ2-7; a possible D gene is TRBD1 (6 bases). Between the trimmed V and J ends, which lost 6 bases and 1 base, there was a span of 16 bases. This CDR3 is 15 amino acids long.

This clonotype was observed a handful of times. V gene TRBV27 combines with J gene TRBJ2-7; 8 bases are a match to TRBD1. V shed 8 bases and J 0 bases; nucleotides not matched to a gene: 9. The CDR3 extends over 15 amino acids. Germline V lookup: CDR1 MNHEY, CDR2 SMNVEV (reference sequence). The CDR3 here is CASANRDRGSYEQYF. The CDR3, as DNA: TGTGCCAGCGCAAATCGTGACAGGGGCTCCTACGAGCAGTACTTC.

The chain employs TRBV5-1 and TRBJ2-5, with a possible D match to TRBD1 (6 bases). Germline CDR1 is SGHRS and CDR2 is YFSETQ. This CDR3 is built from 15 residues. Trimming took 3 bases from V and 0 from J, leaving 12 bases between them. CDR3 loop: CASSWDTGYQETQYF. CDR3 DNA sequence: TGCGCCAGCAGCTGGGACACTGGGTACCAAGAGACCCAGTACTTC.

This clonotype was detected many times. The CDR3 sequence is CASSLISYEQYF. The CDR3 DNA reads TGTGCCAGCAGCCTAATCTCCTACGAGCAGTACTTC. The chain has TRBV7-9 and TRBJ2-7; D unresolved. The CDR3 length is 12 residues. V was pared by 5 bases and J by 0 bases, with 5 bases between. CDR1 and CDR2 from the germline V gene are SEHNR and FQNEAQ (reference sequence).

The V call is TRBV7-2, the J call TRBJ2-5; the D gene is possibly TRBD2 (7 bases). The germline V gene encodes CDR1 SGHTA and CDR2 FQGNSA. V lost 2 bases, J lost 4 bases, and 20 bases lay in between. The CDR3 contains 17 residues. The CDR3 DNA follows: TGTGCCAGCAGCTTATCCCTAGGAGGGGGGGTGGGAGAGACCCAGTACTTC. Residues: CASSLSLGGGVGETQYF.

The sample holds one count of this clonotype. The genes are TRBV24-1 and TRBJ2-1; a weak D match, TRBD1 (6 bases). Deletions cut 3 bases from V and 8 bases from J, with 10 bases between. The CDR3 runs 13 residues. Germline V gene lookup returns CDR1 KGHDR and CDR2 SFDVKD. CDR3 nucleotide sequence: TGTGCCACCAGTGATATCACAGGGTATGAGCAGTTCTTC. This translates into CATSDITGYEQFF.

This clonotype has just one count. The chain carries TRBV20-1 and TRBJ1-2; the D gene is possibly TRBD1 (5 bases). V was pared by 3 bases and J by 8 bases, with 25 bases between. The CDR3 consists of 16 residues. Germline-derived CDR1 and CDR2 are DFQATT and SNEGSKA (reference sequence). The CDR3 region is CSASSAGTPGRRGYTF. As DNA, the CDR3 is TGCAGTGCTAGCTCCGCCGGGACGCCCGGGAGGAGGGGCTACACCTTC.

This clonotype was observed a single time. The genes are TRBV11-2 and TRBJ2-5, with D perhaps matching TRBD1 (6 bases). With the DNA end fitting TRBJ2-7 better, the J assignment may be wrong. Germline V gene data show CDR1 as SGHAT and CDR2 as FQNNGV. This CDR3 has 17 amino acids. The CDR3 protein is CASSSTNPRTGFYEQYF. Written as DNA, the CDR3 is TGTGCCAGCAGCTCAACCAACCCCCGCACAGGGTTCTACGAGCAGTACTTC.

The chain employs TRBV28 and TRBJ2-3; 7 bases align to TRBD2. The germline V gene has CDR1 MDHEN and CDR2 SYDVKM. This CDR3 region has 15 residues. V lost 3 bases and J lost 0; bases outside the gene matches: 3. The CDR3 here is CASSLGGLSTDTQYF. The CDR3 DNA reads as TGTGCCAGCAGTTTGGGAGGGCTAAGCACAGATACGCAGTATTTT.

This rearrangement joins TRBV7-6 to TRBJ2-1, with TRBD1 as a possible D gene (5 bases). The CDR3 covers 16 residues. V lost 1 base to trimming and J lost 5 bases, with 15 bases between them. Germline V CDR1 and CDR2: SGHVS, FNYEAQ. This chain's CDR3 is CASSLGQDKGHNEQFF. The DNA of the CDR3 is TGTGCCAGCAGCTTAGGTCAGGACAAGGGGCACAATGAGCAGTTCTTC.

To note about this clonotype: Compared with germline, one end of the junction differs, possibly owing to a read error. The chain joins TRBV7-9 to TRBJ2-1, with D maybe TRBD2 (7 bases). Germline V gene data show CDR1 as SEHNR and CDR2 as FQNEAQ (reference sequence). The CDR3 consists of 14 residues. CDR3 DNA: TGTGCCAGCAGCGGGGGGGCCTCCCACAATGAGCAGTTCTTC. Its translation is CASSGGASHNEQFF.

This clonotype showed up just once. This sequence joins TRBV5-6 and TRBJ2-3; 9 bases agree with TRBD1. The ends lost 6 bases at V and 5 bases at J; junction bases unmatched: 22. Germline V gene data show CDR1 as SGHDT and CDR2 as YYEEEE. The CDR3 is 19 amino acids. CDR3 amino acids: CASNYNHNSDRGEEDTQYF. The CDR3 coding sequence is TGTGCCAGCAACTATAACCACAACTCTGACAGGGGGGAGGAAGATACGCAGTATTTT.

V gene TRBV4-3 combines with J gene TRBJ2-5; D unresolved. The CDR3 extends over 13 amino acids. Germline loops: CDR1 LGHNA, CDR2 YSLEER. The V and J ends lost 0 bases and 5 bases respectively, with 7 bases between them. The CDR3 here is CASSQDYGETQYF. DNA of the CDR3: TGCGCCAGCAGCCAAGATTATGGGGAGACCCAGTACTTC.